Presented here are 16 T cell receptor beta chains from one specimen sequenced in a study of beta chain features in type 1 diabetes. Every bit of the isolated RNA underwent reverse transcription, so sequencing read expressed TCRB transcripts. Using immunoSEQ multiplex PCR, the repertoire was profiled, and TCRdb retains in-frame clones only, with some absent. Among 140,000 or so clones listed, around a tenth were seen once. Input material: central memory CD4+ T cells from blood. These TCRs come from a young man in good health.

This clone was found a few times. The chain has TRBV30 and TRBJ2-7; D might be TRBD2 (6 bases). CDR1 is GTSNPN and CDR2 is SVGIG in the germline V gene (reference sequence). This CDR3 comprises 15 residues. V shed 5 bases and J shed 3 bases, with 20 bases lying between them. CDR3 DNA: TGTGCCTGGGGAAGGCCGGGACTTAATGACTACGAGCAGTACTTC. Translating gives CAWGRPGLNDYEQYF.

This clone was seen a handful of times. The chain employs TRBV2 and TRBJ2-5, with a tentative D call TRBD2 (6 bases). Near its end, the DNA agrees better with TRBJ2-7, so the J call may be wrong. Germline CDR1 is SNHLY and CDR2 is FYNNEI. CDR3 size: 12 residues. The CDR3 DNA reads TGTGCCAGCAGTGAGGGGGGTTACGAGCAGTACTTC. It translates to CASSEGGYEQYF.

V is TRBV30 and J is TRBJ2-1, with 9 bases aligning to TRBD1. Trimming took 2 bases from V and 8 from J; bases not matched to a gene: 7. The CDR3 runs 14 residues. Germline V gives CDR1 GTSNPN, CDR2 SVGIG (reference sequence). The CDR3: CAWSPWTGVDEQFF. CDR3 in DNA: TGTGCCTGGAGTCCATGGACAGGGGTCGATGAGCAGTTCTTC.

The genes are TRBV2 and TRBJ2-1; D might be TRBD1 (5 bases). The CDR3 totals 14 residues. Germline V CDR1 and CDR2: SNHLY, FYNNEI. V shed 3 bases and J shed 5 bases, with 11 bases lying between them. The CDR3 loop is CASSEPVGHNEQFF. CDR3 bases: TGTGCCAGCAGTGAGCCAGTGGGGCACAATGAGCAGTTCTTC.

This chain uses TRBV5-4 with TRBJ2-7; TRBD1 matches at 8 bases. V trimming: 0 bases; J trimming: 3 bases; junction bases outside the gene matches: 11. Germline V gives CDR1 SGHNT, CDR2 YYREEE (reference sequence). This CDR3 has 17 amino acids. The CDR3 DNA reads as TGTGCCAGCAGCTTGGCCGAGTCGTCAGGGGGCGGCTACGAGCAGTACTTC. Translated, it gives CASSLAESSGGGYEQYF.

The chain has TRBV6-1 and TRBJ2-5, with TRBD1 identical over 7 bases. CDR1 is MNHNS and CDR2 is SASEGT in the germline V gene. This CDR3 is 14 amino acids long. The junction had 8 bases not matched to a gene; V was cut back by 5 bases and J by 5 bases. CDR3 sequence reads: CASSLQGDFETQYF. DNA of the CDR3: TGTGCCAGCAGTCTCCAGGGGGATTTCGAGACCCAGTACTTC.

CDR3 protein: CASNPGPGGYGELFF. In DNA form, the CDR3 reads TGTGCCAGTAACCCAGGTCCAGGGGGCTACGGGGAGCTGTTTTTT. V is TRBV19 and J is TRBJ2-2; 8 bases are a match to TRBD1. Losses at the gene ends were 7 bases for V and 7 bases for J; bases not matched to a gene: 11. The germline V gene encodes CDR1 LNHDA and CDR2 SQIVND (reference sequence). There are 15 residues in the CDR3.

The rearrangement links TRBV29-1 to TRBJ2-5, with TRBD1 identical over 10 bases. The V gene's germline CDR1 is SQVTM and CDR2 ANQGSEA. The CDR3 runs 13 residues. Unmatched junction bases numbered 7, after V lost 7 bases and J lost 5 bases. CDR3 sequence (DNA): TGCAGCGGTAGACAGGGGGCGGGGGAGACCCAGTACTTC. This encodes CSGRQGAGETQYF.

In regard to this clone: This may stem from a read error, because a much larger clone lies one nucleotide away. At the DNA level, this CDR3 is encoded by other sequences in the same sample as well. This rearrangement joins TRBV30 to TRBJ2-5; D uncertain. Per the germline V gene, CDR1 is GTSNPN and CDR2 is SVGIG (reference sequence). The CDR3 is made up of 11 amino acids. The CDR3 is CAWRTRETQYF. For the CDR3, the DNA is TGCGCCTGGAGAACTCGTGAGACCCAGTACTTC.

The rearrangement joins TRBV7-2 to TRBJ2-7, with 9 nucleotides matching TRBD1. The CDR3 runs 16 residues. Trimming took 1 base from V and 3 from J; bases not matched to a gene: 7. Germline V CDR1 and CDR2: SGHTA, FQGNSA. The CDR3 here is CASSLELRDRDYEQYF. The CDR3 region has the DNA TGTGCCAGCAGCTTAGAACTCCGGGACAGGGACTACGAGCAGTACTTC.

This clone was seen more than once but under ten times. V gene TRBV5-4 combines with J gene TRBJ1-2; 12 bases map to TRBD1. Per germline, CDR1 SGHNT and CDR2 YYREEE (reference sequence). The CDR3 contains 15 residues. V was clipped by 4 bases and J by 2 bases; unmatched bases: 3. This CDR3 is CASSPGQGANYGYTF. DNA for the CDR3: TGTGCCAGCAGCCCGGGACAGGGGGCAAACTATGGCTACACCTTC. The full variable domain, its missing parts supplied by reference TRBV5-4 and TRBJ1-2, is ETGVTQSPTHLIKTRGQQVTLRCSSQSGHNTVSWYQQALGQGPQFIFQYYREEENGRGNFPPRFSGLQFPNYSSELNVNALELDDSALYLCASSPGQGANYGYTFGSGTRLTVV.

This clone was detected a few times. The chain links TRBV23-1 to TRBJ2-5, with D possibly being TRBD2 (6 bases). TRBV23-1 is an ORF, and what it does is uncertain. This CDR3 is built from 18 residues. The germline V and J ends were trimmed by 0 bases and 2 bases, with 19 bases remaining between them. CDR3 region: CASSQSWYRRGKQETQYF. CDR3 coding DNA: TGCGCCAGCAGTCAATCCTGGTATCGGAGGGGTAAGCAAGAGACCCAGTACTTC.

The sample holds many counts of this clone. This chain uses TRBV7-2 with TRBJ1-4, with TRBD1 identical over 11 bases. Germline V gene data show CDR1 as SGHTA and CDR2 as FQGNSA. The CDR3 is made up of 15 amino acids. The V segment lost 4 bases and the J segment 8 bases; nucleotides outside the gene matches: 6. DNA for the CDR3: TGTGCCAGCAGCTCCCGGACAGGGGGCAACGAAAAACTGTTTTTT. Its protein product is CASSSRTGGNEKLFF.

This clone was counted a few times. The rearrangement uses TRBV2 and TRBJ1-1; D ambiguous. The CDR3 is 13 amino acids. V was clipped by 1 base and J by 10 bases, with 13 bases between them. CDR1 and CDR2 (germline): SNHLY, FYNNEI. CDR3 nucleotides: TGTGCCAGCAGTGAAGAGAGTCAGGCAGGAGCTTTCTTT. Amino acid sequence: CASSEESQAGAFF.

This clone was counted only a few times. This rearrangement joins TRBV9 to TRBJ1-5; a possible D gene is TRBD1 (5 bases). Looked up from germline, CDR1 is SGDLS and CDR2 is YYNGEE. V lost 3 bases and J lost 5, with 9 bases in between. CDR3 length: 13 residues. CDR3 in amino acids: CASSAGRDQPQHF. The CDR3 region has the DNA TGTGCCAGCAGCGCGGGCAGGGATCAGCCCCAGCATTTT.

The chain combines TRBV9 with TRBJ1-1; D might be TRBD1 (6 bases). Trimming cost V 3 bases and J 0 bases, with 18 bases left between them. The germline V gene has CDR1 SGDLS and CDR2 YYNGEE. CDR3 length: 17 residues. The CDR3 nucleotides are TGTGCCAGCAGCGCCGGTCAGGGGAGCTTCTTGAACACTGAAGCTTTCTTT. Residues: CASSAGQGSFLNTEAFF.